The 13 T cell receptor beta chains reported below all come from one sample, sequenced in a study of OX40 agonist ivuxolimab in advanced cancers. Data came from immunoSEQ multiplex PCR; TCRdb stores just in-frame clones and leaves some out. Altogether 55,000 to 80,000 clones are present, around 82% being singletons, with the ten largest covering around 1%. The sample was CD4+ or CD8+ T cells sorted from blood, taken in a trial of the OX40 agonist ivuxolimab. The receptor set was obtained from an adult with an advanced solid tumor such as melanoma, head and neck, liver or kidney cancer.

The chain joins TRBV18 to TRBJ2-7; 8 bases align to TRBD1. The germline V gene has CDR1 KGHSH and CDR2 LQKENI. After removal of 3 bases from V and 4 bases from J, the junction contained 5 bases not matched to a gene. The CDR3 runs to 14 residues. The CDR3: CASSPGTGGYEQYF. The CDR3 nucleotides are TGTGCCAGCTCACCTGGGACAGGTGGATACGAGCAGTACTTC.

The rearrangement uses TRBV7-2 and TRBJ2-7, with 7 bases identical to TRBD2. The CDR3 loop spans 14 amino acids. Trimming took 5 bases from V and 7 from J; bases not matched to a gene: 11. The germline CDR1 and CDR2 sequences are SGHTA and FQGNSA. The CDR3 loop reads CASSPQWGEGEQYF. The CDR3 nucleotides read TGTGCCAGCAGCCCCCAATGGGGGGAGGGAGAGCAGTACTTC.

This CDR3 is CSVVAGGIDEQFF. For the CDR3, the DNA is TGCAGCGTTGTGGCGGGGGGAATTGATGAGCAGTTCTTC. The chain has TRBV29-1 and TRBJ2-1, with 8 bases lining up with TRBD2. This CDR3 comprises 13 residues. The trim removed 4 bases at V and 8 bases at J, leaving 7 bases unmatched. Per the germline V gene, CDR1 is SQVTM and CDR2 is ANQGSEA.

Regarding this clone: An end of the junction does not agree with germline; a read error may underlie this. The chain carries TRBV7-7 and TRBJ2-2, with D tentatively TRBD2 (5 bases). The CDR3 contains 15 residues. The germline gives CDR1 SSHAT, CDR2 FNYEAQ (reference sequence). CDR3 in amino acids: CASSLATTNTGELFF. In DNA, the CDR3 is TGTGCTAGCAGCTTAGCGACGACGAACACCGGGGAGCTGTTTTTT.

The chain employs TRBV10-1 and TRBJ1-1; maybe TRBD1 (5 bases). The CDR3 runs to 16 residues. Per the germline V gene, CDR1 is WNHNN and CDR2 is SYGVQD (reference sequence). Trimming removed 0 bases at V and 4 bases at J, with 15 bases between. The CDR3 DNA follows: TGCGCCAGCAGTGAGTCCGGAGGGGCCCTCCTCACTGAAGCTTTCTTT. This codes for CASSESGGALLTEAFF.

The CDR3 region has the DNA TGTGCCAGCAGCGCCGCAGGTGGGACGGGCGGGGAGCTGTTTTTT. It specifies CASSAAGGTGGELFF. The rearrangement links TRBV7-2 to TRBJ2-2; the D gene could be TRBD1 or TRBD2 (5 bases each). This CDR3 is 15 amino acids long. Deletions cut 5 bases from V and 7 bases from J, with 17 bases between. Germline V lookup: CDR1 SGHTA, CDR2 FQGNSA.

J is TRBJ1-1 and V is TRBV15, with 9 bases identical to TRBD1. Germline assignment: CDR1 LNHNV and CDR2 YYDKDF (reference sequence). The length of the CDR3 is 15 residues. The junction had 4 bases not matched to a gene; V was cut back by 5 bases and J by 0 bases. CDR3 DNA: TGTGCCACCAGCCGGGACAGGGTAATGAACACTGAAGCTTTCTTT. Translation: CATSRDRVMNTEAFF.

The chain combines TRBV4-2 with TRBJ1-1; D might be TRBD1 (5 bases). The CDR3 is 14 residues long. V lost 5 bases and J lost 0, with 10 bases in between. The germline gives CDR1 LGHNA, CDR2 YNFKEQ. CDR3 amino acids: CASSSRQMNTEAFF. Here the CDR3 DNA reads TGTGCCAGCAGCTCTCGACAGATGAACACTGAAGCTTTCTTT.

There are a few counts of this clone. The chain carries TRBV19 and TRBJ1-3; D call uncertain. This CDR3 contains 14 residues. CDR1 LNHDA and CDR2 SQIVND come from the germline V gene (reference sequence). V gave up 3 bases and J gave up 2 bases, with 8 bases separating them. CDR3 protein: CASSIQQTGNTIYF. CDR3 nucleotide sequence: TGTGCCAGTAGTATCCAACAGACTGGAAACACCATATATTTT. Drawing the rest from reference TRBV19 and TRBJ1-3, the complete variable domain is DGGITQSPKYLFRKEGQNVTLSCEQNLNHDAMYWYRQDPGQGLRLIYYSQIVNDFQKGDIAEGYSVSREKKESFPLTVTSAQKNPTAFYLCASSIQQTGNTIYFGEGSWLTVV.

CDR3 in amino acids: CASSLAGQVTDTQYF. In DNA form, the CDR3 reads TGTGCCAGCAGCTTAGCGGGGCAGGTCACAGATACGCAGTATTTT. The chain employs TRBV7-6 and TRBJ2-3; a possible D gene is TRBD1 (5 bases). CDR1 and CDR2 (germline): SGHVS, FNYEAQ. This CDR3 spans 15 amino acids. V lost 0 bases to trimming and J lost 2 bases, with 9 bases between them.

The CDR3 DNA reads TGTGCCAGCAGCTTAGATACTTTTCTGGGACGCACCGGGGAGCTGTTTTTT. This sequence encodes CASSLDTFLGRTGELFF. The gene calls are TRBV11-2 and TRBJ2-2; the D call may be TRBD1 or TRBD2 (5 bases each). The CDR3 consists of 17 residues. Trimming took 0 bases from V and 4 from J, leaving 15 bases between them. Germline assignment: CDR1 SGHAT and CDR2 FQNNGV.

The chain is built from TRBV6-6 and TRBJ2-1; TRBD1 or TRBD2 may be the D gene (6 bases each). CDR3 length: 14 residues. Germline V lookup: CDR1 MNHNY, CDR2 SVGAGI (reference sequence). Trimming shortened V by 5 bases and J by 9 bases, and 17 bases separated the two germline ends. For the CDR3, the DNA is TGTGCCAGCAGTCAGTCGGGGGCCGGCTTTGAGCAGTTCTTC. Its translation: CASSQSGAGFEQFF.

V usage is TRBV6-5 and J usage is TRBJ2-2, with D possibly TRBD2 on 6 matching bases. The CDR3 runs to 15 residues. V was cut by 0 bases and J by 7 bases, with 12 bases left in between. The V gene's germline CDR1 is MNHEY and CDR2 SVGAGI. CDR3 sequence: CASSYSRDSNGELFF. The CDR3 coding sequence is TGTGCCAGCAGTTACTCTAGGGACTCTAACGGGGAGCTGTTTTTT.